This TCR beta chain originates from a study of T cell responses to AZD1222 COVID-19 vaccine. Data came from immunoSEQ multiplex PCR; TCRdb stores just in-frame clones and leaves some out. The table records approximately 67,000 clones, roughly 80% of them present only once. Study observations and caveats: Baseline testing showed seropositivity in only a handful of AZD1222 recipients. Two AZD1222 doses significantly raised spike-specific TCR breadth and depth over controls.

Second-dose recipients at about 4 or about 12 weeks were treated as one pooled group. The CDR3 has 17 amino acids. V lost 3 bases to trimming and J lost 8 bases, with 26 bases between them. CDR1 is SGHNT and CDR2 is YYREEE in the germline V gene (reference sequence). Remarks on this clone: What it binds is not known.

The sequence was collected from an adult who received the AZD1222 COVID-19 vaccine. Sequenced here: peripheral blood, sampled 28 days after the second AZD1222 dose. This chain joins TRBV5-4 and TRBJ1-2; no firm D call. CDR3 residues: CASSSYELGPRRQGYTF. Written as DNA, the CDR3 is TGTGCCAGCAGCTCCTACGAGCTCGGCCCACGCAGGCAGGGCTACACCTTC.